These 10 T cell receptor beta chains were all obtained from the same sample, sequenced in a study of blood T cell repertoires in COVID-19. TCRdb's table, derived via immunoSEQ multiplex PCR, lists solely in-frame clones and lacks some. The sample comprises approximately 140,000 clones, roughly 80% of which are singletons, and 2.5% to 3% rests with the top ten. Sequenced material: peripheral blood. These receptors came from a woman between 40 and 55 years old with active or convalescent COVID-19.

In this sample, this clone turned up a few times. The V and J genes are TRBV3-1 (or the pseudogene TRBV3-2) and TRBJ2-5, with TRBD1 matching 8 bases. Trimming at V came to 3 bases and at J to 5 bases, leaving 5 bases not matched to a gene. The CDR3 totals 14 residues. CDR1 is LGHDT and CDR2 is YNNKEL in the germline V gene (reference sequence). CDR3 in amino acids: CASSHLTGGETQYF. The CDR3 DNA reads TGTGCCAGCAGCCACCTTACAGGGGGGGAGACCCAGTACTTC.

The genes are TRBV5-1 and TRBJ1-1; 8 bases agree with TRBD1. V dropped 1 base and J dropped 4; count of bases not matched to a gene: 6. The length of the CDR3 is 15 residues. CDR1 is SGHRS, CDR2 YFSETQ, per germline. The CDR3 DNA sequence: TGCGCCAGCAGCTTGACAGGGGGTGAAGGCACTGAAGCTTTCTTT. It codes for CASSLTGGEGTEAFF.

The rearrangement uses TRBV12-1 and TRBJ1-1; the tabulated D call, TRBD1, remains unverified against the DNA. TRBV12-1 is shown as a pseudogene. This CDR3 comprises 13 residues. CDR3 in DNA: TGTGCCAGCAGCTTCAGGGGGCACACTGAAGCTTTCTTT. It codes for CASSFRGHTEAFF.

The genes are TRBV30 and TRBJ2-4, with D possibly being TRBD2 (6 bases). Germline V CDR1 and CDR2: GTSNPN, SVGIG (reference sequence). Trimming removed 0 bases from V and 2 bases from J, with 14 bases in between. This CDR3 spans 16 amino acids. In DNA, the CDR3 is TGTGCCTGGAGTGTACGAGGGAGGTCGTCCAAAAACATTCAGTACTTC. This codes for CAWSVRGRSSKNIQYF. The full variable domain, completed using reference TRBV30 and TRBJ2-4, is SQTIHQWPATLVQPVGSPLSLECTVEGTSNPNLYWYRQAAGRGLQLLFYSVGIGQISSEVPQNLSASRPQDRQFILSSKKLLLSDSGFYLCAWSVRGRSSKNIQYFGAGTRLSVL.

The genes are TRBV18 and TRBJ2-7; 13 bases fit TRBD2. The CDR3 extends over 22 amino acids. Per germline, CDR1 KGHSH and CDR2 LQKENI. Losses at the gene ends were 0 bases for V and 1 base for J; bases not matched to a gene: 18. CDR3 coding DNA: TGTGCCAGCTCACCACCGGGACAGGGACTTAGACTAGCGGGGGGCCTTTCCTACGAGCAGTACTTC. Translated: CASSPPGQGLRLAGGLSYEQYF.

Remarks on this clone: The sample holds other DNA sequences that translate to the same CDR3. The V gene is TRBV18, the J gene TRBJ1-5, with a weak D call TRBD1 (5 bases). Germline CDR1 and CDR2: KGHSH and LQKENI. There are 14 residues in the CDR3. V lost 1 base and J 5 bases, leaving 9 bases between the germline ends. DNA for the CDR3: TGTGCCAGCTCACCACGCCAGGGCGATCAGCCCCAGCATTTT. Protein: CASSPRQGDQPQHF.

The chain is built from TRBV10-3 and TRBJ2-5; D may be TRBD2 (5 bases). V was clipped by 6 bases and J by 4 bases, with 15 bases between them. Germline CDR1 reads ENHRY; CDR2 reads SYGVKD. The CDR3 totals 14 residues. The CDR3 sequence: CAIRKGELGETQYF. DNA for the CDR3: TGTGCCATCAGGAAGGGAGAGTTGGGAGAGACCCAGTACTTC.

V usage is TRBV28 and J usage is TRBJ1-5, with 10 bases matching TRBD1. Trimming removed 6 bases from V and 6 bases from J; junction bases left unmatched: 5. CDR3 size: 14 residues. Germline lookup yields CDR1 MDHEN and CDR2 SYDVKM. DNA for the CDR3: TGTGCCAGCAGCCCGGGACAGGGGACTCAGCCCCAGCATTTT. Translated: CASSPGQGTQPQHF.

V gene TRBV7-2 combines with J gene TRBJ1-3; a possible D gene is TRBD1 (5 bases). The CDR3 sequence is 14 residues long. CDR1 is SGHTA and CDR2 is FQGNSA in the germline V gene. The germline V and J ends were trimmed by 3 bases and 8 bases, with 14 bases remaining between them. CDR3 in amino acids: CASSLRGEGDTIYF. The CDR3 DNA is TGTGCCAGCAGCTTGCGAGGGGAGGGAGACACCATATATTTT. The variable domain in full, completed from reference TRBV7-2 and TRBJ1-3, reads GAGVSQSPSNKVTEKGKDVELRCDPISGHTALYWYRQSLGQGLEFLIYFQGNSAPDKSGLPSDRFSAERTGGSVSTLTIQRTQQEDSAVYLCASSLRGEGDTIYFGEGSWLTVV.

Here the CDR3 reads CATRQDSLSYEQYF. The CDR3 DNA is TGTGCCACCCGACAGGACTCTCTCTCCTACGAGCAGTACTTC. The chain recombines TRBV25-1 with TRBJ2-7; tentatively, D is TRBD1 (6 bases). V was pared by 10 bases and J by 0 bases, with 16 bases between. The germline V gene has CDR1 MGHDK and CDR2 SYGVNS. The CDR3 extends over 14 amino acids.